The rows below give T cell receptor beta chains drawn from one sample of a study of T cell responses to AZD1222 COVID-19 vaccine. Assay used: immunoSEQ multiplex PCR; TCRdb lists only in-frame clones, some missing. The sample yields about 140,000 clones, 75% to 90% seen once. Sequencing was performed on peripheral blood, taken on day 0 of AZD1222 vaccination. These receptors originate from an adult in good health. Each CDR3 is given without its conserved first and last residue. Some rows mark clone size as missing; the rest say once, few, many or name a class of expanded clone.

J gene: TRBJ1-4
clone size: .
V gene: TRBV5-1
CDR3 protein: ASSLGTGEKLF

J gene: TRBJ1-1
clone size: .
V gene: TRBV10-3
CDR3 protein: AISDGENTEAF

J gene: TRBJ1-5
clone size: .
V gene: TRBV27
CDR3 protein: ASSSGTSNQPQH

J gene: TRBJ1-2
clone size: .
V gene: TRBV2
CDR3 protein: ASSGQAPGYT

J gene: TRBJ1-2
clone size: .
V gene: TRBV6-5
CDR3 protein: ASSTTGSGNYGYT

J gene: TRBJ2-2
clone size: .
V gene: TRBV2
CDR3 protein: ASSEGRHTGELF

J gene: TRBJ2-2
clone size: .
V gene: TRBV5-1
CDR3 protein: ASSFHTGELF

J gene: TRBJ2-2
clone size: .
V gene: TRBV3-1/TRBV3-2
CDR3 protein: ASNNGLNTGELF

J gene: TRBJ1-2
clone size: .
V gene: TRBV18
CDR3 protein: ASSPPGRGVYGYT

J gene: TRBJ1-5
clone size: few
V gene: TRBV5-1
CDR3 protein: ASSLNDRSEPQH

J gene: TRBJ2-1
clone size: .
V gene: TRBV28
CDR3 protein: ASSSPGLIDNEQF

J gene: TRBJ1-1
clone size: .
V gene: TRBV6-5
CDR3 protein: ASSYDGREAF

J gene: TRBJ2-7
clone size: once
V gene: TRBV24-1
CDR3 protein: ATSPPDSYEQY

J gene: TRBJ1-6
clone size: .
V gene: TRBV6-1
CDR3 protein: ASSEGGSPLH

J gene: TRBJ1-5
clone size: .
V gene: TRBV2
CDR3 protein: ASRAGQGVQPQH

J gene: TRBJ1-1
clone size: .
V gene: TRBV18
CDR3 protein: ASSPDSYTEAF

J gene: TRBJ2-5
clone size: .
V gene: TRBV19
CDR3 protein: ASSIKGRGREETQY

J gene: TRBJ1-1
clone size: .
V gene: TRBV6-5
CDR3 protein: ASSSSARGTEAF

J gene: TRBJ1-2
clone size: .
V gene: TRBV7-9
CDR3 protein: ASRTGVRGSYT

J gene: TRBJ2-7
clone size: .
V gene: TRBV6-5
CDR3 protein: ASSFDSGMGYEQY

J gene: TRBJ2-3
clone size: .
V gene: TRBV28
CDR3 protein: ASSSRTDTQY

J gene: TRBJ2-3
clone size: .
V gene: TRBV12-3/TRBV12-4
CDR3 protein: ASSRGRLDTQY

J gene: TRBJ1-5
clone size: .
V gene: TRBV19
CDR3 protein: ASSDPGSNQPQH

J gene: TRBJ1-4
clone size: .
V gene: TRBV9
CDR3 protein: ASSRGELGEKLF

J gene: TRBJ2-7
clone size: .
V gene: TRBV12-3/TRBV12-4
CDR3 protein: ASSPQGAYEQY

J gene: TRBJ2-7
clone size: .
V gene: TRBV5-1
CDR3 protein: ASSPGTLTYEQY

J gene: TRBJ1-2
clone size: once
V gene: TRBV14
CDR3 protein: ASSLKAGANYGYT

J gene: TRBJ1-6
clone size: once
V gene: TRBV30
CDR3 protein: AWSVRPGLGSPLH

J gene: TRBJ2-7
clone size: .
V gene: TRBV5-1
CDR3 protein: ASSFFGGPTYEQY

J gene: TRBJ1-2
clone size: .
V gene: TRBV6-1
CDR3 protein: ASSDRDGYT

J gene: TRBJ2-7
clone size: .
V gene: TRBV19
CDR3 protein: ATKESGTGFWEQY

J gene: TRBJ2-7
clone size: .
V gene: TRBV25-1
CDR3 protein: ASSEREGLTYEQY

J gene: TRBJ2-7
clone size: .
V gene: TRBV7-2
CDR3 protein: ASSQDRPGYEQY

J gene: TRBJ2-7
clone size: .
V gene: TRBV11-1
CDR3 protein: ASSLVGQGLSYEQY

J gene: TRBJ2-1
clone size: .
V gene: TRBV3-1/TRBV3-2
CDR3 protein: ASSQIVSEQF

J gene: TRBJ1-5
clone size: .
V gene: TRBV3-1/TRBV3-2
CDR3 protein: ASSLGPQPQH

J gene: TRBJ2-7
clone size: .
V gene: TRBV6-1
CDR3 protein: ASSDAARGTYEQY

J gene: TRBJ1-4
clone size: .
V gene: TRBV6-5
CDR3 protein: ASSYSVNRVYEKLF

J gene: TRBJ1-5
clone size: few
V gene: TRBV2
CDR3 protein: ASRTEAQPQH